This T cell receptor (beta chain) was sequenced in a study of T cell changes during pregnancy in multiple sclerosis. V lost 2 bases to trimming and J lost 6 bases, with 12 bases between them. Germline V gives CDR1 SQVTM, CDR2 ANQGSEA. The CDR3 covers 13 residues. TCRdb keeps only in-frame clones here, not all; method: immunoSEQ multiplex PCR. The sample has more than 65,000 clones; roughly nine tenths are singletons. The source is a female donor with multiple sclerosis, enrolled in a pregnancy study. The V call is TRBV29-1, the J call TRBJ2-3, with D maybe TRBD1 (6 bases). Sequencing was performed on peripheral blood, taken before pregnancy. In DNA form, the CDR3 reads TGCAGCGTTGAAAACCTTACAGGGGATACGCAGTATTTT. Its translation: CSVENLTGDTQYF.